This TCR beta chain came from a study of T cell responses to AZD1222 COVID-19 vaccine. General study results and limits: Close to half of spike-specific TCRs reportedly recognize unmutated variant regions. Recipients of AZD1222 seropositive at baseline numbered only 5 or 6. There were mostly white British donors and more females than males, and clonal diversity was possibly underestimated. Repertoire samples came only from after the peak T cell response.

The data were produced by immunoSEQ multiplex PCR, yet TCRdb's version contains in-frame clones alone and is incomplete. The sample contains about 110,000 clones, roughly 89% of which appear only once. Regarding this clone: As yet, its antigen is unknown.

This CDR3 region has 20 residues. Germline CDR1 and CDR2: MNHEY and SMNVEV (reference sequence). The V and J ends lost 7 bases and 11 bases, in that order; junction bases with no gene match: 32. Sequenced here: peripheral blood, sampled on day 0 of MenACWY control vaccination. This TCR came from an adult in good health. The chain is built from TRBV27 and TRBJ1-5, with 7 bases identical to TRBD1. The CDR3 sequence: CASMRVPSSLMWRGPVAQHF. The CDR3 nucleotides are TGTGCCAGCATGCGAGTCCCATCTAGTTTAATGTGGAGGGGGCCTGTGGCCCAGCATTTT.